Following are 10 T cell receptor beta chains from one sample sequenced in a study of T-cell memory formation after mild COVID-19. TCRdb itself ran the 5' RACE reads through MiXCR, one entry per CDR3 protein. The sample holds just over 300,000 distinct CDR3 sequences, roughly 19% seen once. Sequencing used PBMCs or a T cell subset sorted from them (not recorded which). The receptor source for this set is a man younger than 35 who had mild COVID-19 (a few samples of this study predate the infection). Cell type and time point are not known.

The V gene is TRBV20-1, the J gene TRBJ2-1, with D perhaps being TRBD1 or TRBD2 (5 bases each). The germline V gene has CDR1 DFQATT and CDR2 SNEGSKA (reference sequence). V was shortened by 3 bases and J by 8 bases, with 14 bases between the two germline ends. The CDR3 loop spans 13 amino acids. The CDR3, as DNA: TGCAGTGCTAGTCCGGAGAGGGGCCATGAGCAGTTCTTC. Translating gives CSASPERGHEQFF.

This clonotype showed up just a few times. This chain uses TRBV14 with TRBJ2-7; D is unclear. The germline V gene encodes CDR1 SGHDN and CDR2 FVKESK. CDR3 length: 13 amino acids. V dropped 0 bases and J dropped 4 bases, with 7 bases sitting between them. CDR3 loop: CASSQELPYEQYF. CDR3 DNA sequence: TGTGCCAGCAGCCAAGAGCTCCCTTACGAGCAGTACTTC. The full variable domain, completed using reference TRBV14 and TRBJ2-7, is EAGVTQFPSHSVIEKGQTVTLRCDPISGHDNLYWYRRVMGKEIKFLLHFVKESKQDESGMPNNRFLAERTGGTYSTLKVQPAELEDSGVYFCASSQELPYEQYFGPGTRLTVT.

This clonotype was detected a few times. The CDR3 here is CASSHLGRDNTGELFF. The CDR3, as DNA: TGCGCCAGCAGCCATTTGGGGCGGGATAACACCGGGGAGCTGTTTTTT. V is TRBV4-1 and J is TRBJ2-2, with D perhaps TRBD2 (6 bases). Trimming removed 3 bases from V and 2 bases from J, with 13 bases in between. The germline CDR1 and CDR2 sequences are MGHRA and YSYEKL. The CDR3 is 16 residues long.

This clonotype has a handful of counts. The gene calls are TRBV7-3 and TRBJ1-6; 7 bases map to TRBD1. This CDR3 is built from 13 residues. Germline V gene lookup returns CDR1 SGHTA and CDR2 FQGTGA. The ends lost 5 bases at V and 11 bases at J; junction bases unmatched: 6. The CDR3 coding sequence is TGTGCCAGCAGCCCGTGGGGACAGCCACCCCTCCACTTT. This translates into CASSPWGQPPLHF.

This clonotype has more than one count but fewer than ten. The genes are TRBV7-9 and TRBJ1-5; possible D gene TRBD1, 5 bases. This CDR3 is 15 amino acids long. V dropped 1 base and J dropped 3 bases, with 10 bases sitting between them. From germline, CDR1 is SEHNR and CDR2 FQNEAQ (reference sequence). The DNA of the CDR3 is TGTGCCAGCAGCTTAGGATGGGGGGACAATCAGCCCCAGCATTTT. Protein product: CASSLGWGDNQPQHF.

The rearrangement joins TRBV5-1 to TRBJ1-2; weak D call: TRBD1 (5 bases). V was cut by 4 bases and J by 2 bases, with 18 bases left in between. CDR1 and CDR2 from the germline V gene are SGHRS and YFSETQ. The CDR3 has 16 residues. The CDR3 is CASSPIPGRTNYGYTF. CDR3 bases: TGCGCCAGCAGCCCCATCCCAGGAAGGACAAACTATGGCTACACCTTC.

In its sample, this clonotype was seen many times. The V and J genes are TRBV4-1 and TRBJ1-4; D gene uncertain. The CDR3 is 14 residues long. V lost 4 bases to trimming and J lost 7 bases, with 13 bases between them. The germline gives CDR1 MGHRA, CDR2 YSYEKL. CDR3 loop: CASSPWERGEKLFF. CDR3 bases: TGCGCCAGCAGCCCTTGGGAGCGGGGTGAAAAACTGTTTTTT.

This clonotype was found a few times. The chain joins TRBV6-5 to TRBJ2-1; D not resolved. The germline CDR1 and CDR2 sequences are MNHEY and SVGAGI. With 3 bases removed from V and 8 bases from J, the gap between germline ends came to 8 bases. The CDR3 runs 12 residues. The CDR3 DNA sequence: TGTGCCAGCAGTTATAGATTGGATGAGCAGTTCTTC. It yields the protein CASSYRLDEQFF.

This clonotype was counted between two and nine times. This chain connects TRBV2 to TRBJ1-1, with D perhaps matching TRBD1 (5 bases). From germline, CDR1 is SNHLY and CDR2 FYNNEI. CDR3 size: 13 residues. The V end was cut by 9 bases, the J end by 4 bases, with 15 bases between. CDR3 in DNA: TGTGCCAGTCAGGGTCCCGAGGGCACTGAAGCTTTCTTT. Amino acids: CASQGPEGTEAFF.

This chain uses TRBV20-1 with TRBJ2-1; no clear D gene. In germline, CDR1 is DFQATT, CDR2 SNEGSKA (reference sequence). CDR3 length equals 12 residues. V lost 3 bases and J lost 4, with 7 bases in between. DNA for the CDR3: TGCAGTGCTAGTAAGGGATACAATGAGCAGTTCTTC. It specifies CSASKGYNEQFF.